The sequence of this T cell receptor beta chain was determined in a study of cytomegalovirus exposure and HLA in healthy donors. Study-level results: In vitro data verified three CMV-associated chains as specific for CMV antigens. It was reported that the classifier diagnosed cytomegalovirus status with high specificity and sensitivity in both the original and validation cohorts. The investigators catalogued 150 to 200 TCR beta chains as cytomegalovirus-associated.

Repertoires were generated with immunoSEQ multiplex PCR, while TCRdb's copy carries only in-frame clones and drops some. The table has 150,000 to 200,000 clones, 86% seen once; the top ten hold about 1.6%. The count of this clone is one. Antigen specificity is unknown. The material sequenced was PBMCs. The receptor was derived from a woman in her late teens or twenties in good health and CMV-seronegative.

The CDR3 spells CASSFGRGRSALHF. CDR3 in DNA: TGTGCCAGCAGCTTTGGCAGGGGAAGATCAGCCCTCCACTTT. The chain has TRBV7-8 and TRBJ1-6, with a tentative D call TRBD1 (6 bases). From germline, CDR1 is SGHVS and CDR2 FQNEAQ. V lost 3 bases and J 14 bases, leaving 17 bases between the germline ends. The CDR3 spans 14 residues.